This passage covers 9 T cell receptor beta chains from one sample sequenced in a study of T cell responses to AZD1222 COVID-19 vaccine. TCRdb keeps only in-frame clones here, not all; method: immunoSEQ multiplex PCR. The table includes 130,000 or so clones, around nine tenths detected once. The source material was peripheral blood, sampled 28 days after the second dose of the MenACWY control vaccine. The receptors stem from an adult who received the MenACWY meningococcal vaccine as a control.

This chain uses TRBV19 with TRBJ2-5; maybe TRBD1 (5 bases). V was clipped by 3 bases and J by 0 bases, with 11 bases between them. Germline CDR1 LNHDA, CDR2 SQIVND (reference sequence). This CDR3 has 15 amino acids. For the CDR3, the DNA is TGTGCCAGTAGTATTGCAGGGATGTACCAAGAGACCCAGTACTTC. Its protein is CASSIAGMYQETQYF.

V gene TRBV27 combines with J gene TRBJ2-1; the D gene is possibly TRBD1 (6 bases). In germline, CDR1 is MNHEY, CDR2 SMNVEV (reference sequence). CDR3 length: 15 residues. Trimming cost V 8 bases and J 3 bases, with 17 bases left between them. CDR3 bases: TGTGCCAGCCGCAGTGGGGGCGCGGGCTACAATGAGCAGTTCTTC. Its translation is CASRSGGAGYNEQFF.

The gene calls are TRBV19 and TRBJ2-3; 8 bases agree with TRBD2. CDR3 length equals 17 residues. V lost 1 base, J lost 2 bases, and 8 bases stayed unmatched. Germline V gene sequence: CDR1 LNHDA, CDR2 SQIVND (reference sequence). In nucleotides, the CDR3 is TGTGCCAGTAGTATAGGGCGCGCTAGCGGGCTCACAGATACGCAGTATTTT. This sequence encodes CASSIGRASGLTDTQYF.

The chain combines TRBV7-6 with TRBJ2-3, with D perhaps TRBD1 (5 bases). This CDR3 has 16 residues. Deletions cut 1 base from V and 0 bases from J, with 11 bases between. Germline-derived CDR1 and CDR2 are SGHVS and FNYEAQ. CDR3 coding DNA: TGTGCCAGCAGCTTAGTTGGGGCATTTAGCACAGATACGCAGTATTTT. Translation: CASSLVGAFSTDTQYF.

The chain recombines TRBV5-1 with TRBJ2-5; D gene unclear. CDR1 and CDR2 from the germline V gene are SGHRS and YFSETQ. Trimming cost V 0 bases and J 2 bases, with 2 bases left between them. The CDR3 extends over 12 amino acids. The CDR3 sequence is CASSLVQETQYF. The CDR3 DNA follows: TGCGCCAGCAGCTTGGTTCAAGAGACCCAGTACTTC.

In DNA, the CDR3 is TGTGCCAGCTCAGACGGACGAGGGATCAGGACTGAAGCTTTCTTT. It specifies CASSDGRGIRTEAFF. The chain links TRBV18 to TRBJ1-1; D remains unclear. V dropped 5 bases and J dropped 5 bases, with 18 bases sitting between them. CDR3 length equals 15 residues. The germline CDR1 and CDR2 sequences are KGHSH and LQKENI.

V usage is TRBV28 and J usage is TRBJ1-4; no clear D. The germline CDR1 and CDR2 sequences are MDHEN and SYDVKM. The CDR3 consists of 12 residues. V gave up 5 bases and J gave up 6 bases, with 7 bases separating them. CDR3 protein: CASSGLYEKLFF. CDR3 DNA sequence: TGTGCCAGCAGTGGCCTATATGAAAAACTGTTTTTT.

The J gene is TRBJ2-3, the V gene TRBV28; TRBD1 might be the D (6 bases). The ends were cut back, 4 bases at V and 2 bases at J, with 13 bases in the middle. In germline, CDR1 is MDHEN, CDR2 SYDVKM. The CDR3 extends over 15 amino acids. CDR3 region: CASSSRDKFTDTQYF. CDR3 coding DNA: TGTGCCAGCAGTTCTCGGGACAAATTCACAGATACGCAGTATTTT.

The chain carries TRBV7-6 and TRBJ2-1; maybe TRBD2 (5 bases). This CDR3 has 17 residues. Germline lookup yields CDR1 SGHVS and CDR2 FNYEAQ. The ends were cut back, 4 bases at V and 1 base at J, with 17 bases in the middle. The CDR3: CASSYRVVRGSYNEQFF. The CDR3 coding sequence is TGTGCCAGCAGCTACCGAGTGGTCCGGGGTTCCTACAATGAGCAGTTCTTC.